A selection of T cell receptor beta chains follows, all from one sample in a study of T-cell reconstitution after alpha-beta-depleted transplantation in children. Each CDR3 protein is one row after TCRdb ran MiXCR on the PCR reads. In the table there are some 590,000 distinct CDR3 sequences, more than 9% of which are singletons. The sample consisted of PBMCs from the stem cell graft donor, taken from the stem cell graft. The receptor set was obtained from a human donor who donated a stem cell graft to a child with acute myeloid leukemia. CDR3s include the opening cysteine and the closing phenylalanine or tryptophan. Each record gives: V gene, clone size, D gene, J gene, CDR3 protein, CDR3 DNA. The D gene is left open where the match is weak. Clone size appears in some rows only: once, few, many, or a class for an expanded clone.

TRBV10-3	few	-	TRBJ2-2	CAISDSGTGELFF	TGTGCCATCAGTGATTCGGGCACCGGGGAGCTGTTTTTT
TRBV24-1	-	TRBD1	TRBJ2-1	CATNDFRQGVTYNEQFF	TGTGCCACCAATGATTTTAGGCAGGGGGTCACCTACAATGAGCAGTTCTTC
TRBV6-5	-	TRBD1	TRBJ2-5	CASSSPGGAETQYF	TGTGCCAGCAGTTCGCCAGGGGGCGCGGAGACCCAGTACTTC
TRBV7-9	once	TRBD2	TRBJ2-1	CASSSPAGGPLDEQFF	TGTGCCAGCAGCTCACCAGCGGGAGGGCCGTTGGATGAGCAGTTCTTC
TRBV20-1	many	-	TRBJ2-1	CSARVERFPGNEQFF	TGCAGTGCTAGGGTCGAGCGGTTCCCTGGCAATGAGCAGTTCTTC
TRBV7-6	-	TRBD2	TRBJ2-3	CASSLAGTSGMDTQYF	TGTGCCAGCAGCCTCGCCGGGACTAGCGGGATGGATACGCAGTATTTT
TRBV29-1	-	-	TRBJ2-3	CSGGVSTDTQYF	TGCAGCGGAGGAGTGAGCACAGATACGCAGTATTTT
TRBV7-9	-	-	TRBJ2-2	CASSNPIQVAGELFF	TGTGCCAGCAGCAACCCGATACAGGTGGCCGGGGAGCTGTTTTTT
TRBV3-1	-	-	TRBJ2-2	CASSQVGRSNTGELFF	TGTGCCAGCAGCCAAGTGGGACGTTCAAACACCGGGGAGCTGTTTTTT
TRBV12-3/TRBV12-4	-	-	TRBJ1-5	CASSYAAPQHF	TGTGCCAGCAGTTACGCGGCGCCCCAGCATTTT
TRBV7-9	few	-	TRBJ2-1	CASSREGGTNEQFF	TGTGCCAGCAGCCGAGAGGGAGGAACGAATGAGCAGTTCTTC
TRBV10-3	-	TRBD1	TRBJ1-2	CAILDNQGGSNYGYTF	TGTGCCATCCTAGACAACCAGGGGGGTTCTAACTATGGCTACACCTTC
TRBV7-3	-	-	TRBJ1-1	CASSPTAGMNTEAFF	TGTGCCAGCAGCCCAACCGCAGGGATGAACACTGAAGCTTTCTTT
TRBV18	few	-	TRBJ2-3	CASSPSTFGDTQYF	TGTGCCAGCTCACCATCGACTTTTGGAGATACGCAGTATTTT
TRBV28	few	-	TRBJ1-1	CASSLGTLNTEAFF	TGTGCCAGCAGCCTAGGGACACTGAACACTGAAGCTTTCTTT
TRBV12-3/TRBV12-4	many	-	TRBJ1-2	CASSFRGNYGYTF	TGTGCCAGCAGCTTCAGGGGCAACTATGGCTACACCTTC
TRBV6-5	few	-	TRBJ1-1	CASSYTAENTEAFF	TGTGCCAGCAGTTACACAGCCGAGAACACTGAAGCTTTCTTT
TRBV29-1	-	-	TRBJ1-2	CSVEFPGVGYGYTF	TGCAGCGTTGAATTTCCAGGGGTTGGCTATGGCTACACCTTC
TRBV7-8	-	TRBD1	TRBJ1-2	CASSLEAGGSHGYTF	TGTGCCAGCAGCTTAGAGGCAGGGGGATCTCATGGCTACACCTTC
TRBV7-2	many	-	TRBJ2-7	CASSQDLSVLSYEQYF	TGTGCCAGCAGCCAGGATCTGAGCGTCCTCTCCTACGAGCAGTACTTC
TRBV29-1	-	-	TRBJ2-3	CSVEGGRTGTDTQYF	TGCAGCGTTGAAGGAGGTAGGACAGGCACAGATACGCAGTATTTT
TRBV10-3	many	TRBD2	TRBJ2-7	CATKVGAGGRDEQYF	TGTGCCACCAAGGTGGGAGCGGGAGGTCGGGACGAGCAGTACTTC
TRBV5-5	few	-	TRBJ1-1	CASSLEWIMNTEAFF	TGTGCCAGCAGCTTGGAATGGATCATGAACACTGAAGCTTTCTTT
TRBV3-1	few	TRBD2	TRBJ2-3	CASSQEWPSGRTDTQYF	TGTGCCAGCAGCCAAGAGTGGCCTAGCGGGAGAACAGATACGCAGTATTTT
TRBV10-3	many	TRBD2	TRBJ2-1	CATIGTSGIYEQFF	TGTGCCACCATCGGGACTAGCGGGATTTATGAGCAGTTCTTC
TRBV29-1	-	-	TRBJ1-3	CSGSSGTIYF	TGCAGCGGATCCAGTGGCACCATATATTTT
TRBV12-3/TRBV12-4	many	-	TRBJ1-1	CASSYFRDKGTEAFF	TGTGCCAGCAGTTACTTCCGGGACAAGGGGACTGAAGCTTTCTTT
TRBV30	-	-	TRBJ1-2	CAWSTRDWGEIYTF	TGTGCCTGGAGTACCAGGGACTGGGGGGAGATATACACCTTC
TRBV6-2/TRBV6-3	few	-	TRBJ2-3	CASGRESQYTQYF	TGTGCCAGCGGGCGGGAATCACAGTATACGCAGTATTTT
TRBV12-3/TRBV12-4	-	-	TRBJ1-3	CASSFSGRTGNTIYF	TGTGCCAGCAGTTTTTCTGGTCGGACTGGAAACACCATATATTTT
TRBV9	-	TRBD2	TRBJ2-1	CASSAGLAGEQFF	TGTGCCAGCAGCGCGGGACTAGCGGGCGAGCAGTTCTTC
TRBV20-1	few	-	TRBJ2-3	CSTSKGLSTDTQYF	TGCAGCACCTCCAAGGGGCTTAGCACAGATACGCAGTATTTT
TRBV5-1	-	-	TRBJ1-4	CASSLEQGDEKLFF	TGCGCCAGCAGCTTGGAACAAGGGGATGAAAAACTGTTTTTT
TRBV3-1	few	-	TRBJ2-5	CASSRGPSGETQYF	TGTGCCAGCAGCCGCGGGCCCTCCGGGGAGACCCAGTACTTC
TRBV4-2	few	TRBD1	TRBJ2-5	CASSRQGAGETQYF	TGTGCCAGCAGCCGTCAGGGGGCCGGGGAGACCCAGTACTTC
TRBV5-1	-	-	TRBJ2-1	CASSLGAGEALNEQFF	TGCGCCAGCAGCTTGGGCGCCGGGGAGGCACTAAATGAGCAGTTCTTC
TRBV28	-	-	TRBJ2-5	CASKRSQGAQYF	TGTGCCAGTAAGCGTTCCCAGGGTGCCCAGTACTTC
TRBV7-2	-	TRBD2	TRBJ2-5	CASSFLAGGPEYF	TGTGCCAGCAGCTTCTTAGCGGGAGGGCCCGAGTACTTC
TRBV6-7	-	TRBD1	TRBJ2-3	CTFSFRGQVDTQYF	TGTACCTTCAGTTTCAGGGGGCAAGTAGATACGCAGTATTTT
TRBV2	few	-	TRBJ2-7	CASSAIRAEQYF	TGTGCCAGCAGTGCCATCAGGGCCGAGCAGTACTTC
TRBV29-1	few	-	TRBJ2-4	CSVVQGHSNIQYF	TGCAGCGTCGTACAGGGACACTCAAACATTCAGTACTTC
TRBV28	many	TRBD1	TRBJ2-7	CASRSGTGVYEQYF	TGTGCCAGCAGGTCCGGGACAGGGGTCTACGAGCAGTACTTC
TRBV20-1	few	TRBD1	TRBJ1-2	CSASPRQGANYGYTF	TGCAGTGCTAGTCCCCGACAGGGGGCTAACTATGGCTACACCTTC
TRBV5-1	many	-	TRBJ2-1	CASSLVDLVNEQFF	TGCGCCAGCAGCTTGGTAGACTTAGTCAATGAGCAGTTCTTC
TRBV10-3	few	TRBD1	TRBJ2-1	CAIRQGVEEQFF	TGTGCCATCAGGCAGGGGGTAGAAGAGCAGTTCTTC
TRBV19	many	-	TRBJ1-1	CASRPTGMNTEAFF	TGTGCCAGTAGACCGACAGGAATGAACACTGAAGCTTTCTTT
TRBV11-2	-	TRBD1	TRBJ2-3	CASSLGPGTASTDTQYF	TGTGCCAGCAGCTTGGGACCCGGGACAGCTAGCACAGATACGCAGTATTTT
TRBV7-9	many	-	TRBJ2-1	CASSLVNLGMDEQFF	TGTGCCAGCAGCTTAGTTAATCTGGGGATGGATGAGCAGTTCTTC
TRBV10-3	few	TRBD2	TRBJ2-1	CAINDRAGASGNEQFF	TGTGCCATCAATGATAGAGCGGGAGCCTCAGGGAATGAGCAGTTCTTC
TRBV20-1	few	TRBD2	TRBJ2-1	CSAVGLAGVRGNEQFF	TGCAGTGCTGTGGGACTAGCGGGAGTGAGAGGTAATGAGCAGTTCTTC
TRBV2	few	TRBD2	TRBJ2-2	CASSQRGGGRKTGELFF	TGTGCCAGCAGCCAACGGGGAGGCGGGAGAAAAACCGGGGAGCTGTTTTTT
TRBV9	-	TRBD1	TRBJ2-1	CASSVEGQVRQQFF	TGTGCCAGCAGCGTAGAGGGACAGGTGAGGCAGCAGTTCTTC